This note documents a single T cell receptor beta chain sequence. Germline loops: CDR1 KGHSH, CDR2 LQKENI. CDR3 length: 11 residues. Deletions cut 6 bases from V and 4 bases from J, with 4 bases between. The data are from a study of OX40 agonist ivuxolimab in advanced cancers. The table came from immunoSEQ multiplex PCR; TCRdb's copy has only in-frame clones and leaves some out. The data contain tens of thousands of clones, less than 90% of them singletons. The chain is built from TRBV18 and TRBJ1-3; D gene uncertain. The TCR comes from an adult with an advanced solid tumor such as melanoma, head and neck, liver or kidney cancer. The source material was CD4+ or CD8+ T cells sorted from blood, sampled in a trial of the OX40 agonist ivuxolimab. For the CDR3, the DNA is TGTGCCAGCTCTTCGGGAAACACCATATATTTT. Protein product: CASSSGNTIYF.